A single sample is the source of the 2 T cell receptor beta chains below, sequenced in a study of Graves' ophthalmopathy and Graves' hyperthyroidism. The authors amplified TCR beta CDR3 regions, and they did so from RNA transcripts for repertoire sequencing. The first-round RT-PCR employed HTBI primers together with the Qiagen OneStep RT-PCR kit. A multiplex PCR was then performed as the second round. From the multiplex PCR reads, TCRdb called clonotypes with MiXCR, one entry per CDR3 protein. Of hundreds of thousands of distinct CDR3 sequences in the sample, about a fifth were seen once. The sample was peripheral blood. Source of these receptors: a woman aged 50 to 65 with Graves' ophthalmopathy.

This clonotype was seen repeatedly, ten times or more. The CDR3 region is CASSSSSGRVYF. The DNA for the CDR3 is TGTGCCAGCAGTTCCTCCTCAGGGCGGGTGTACTTC. The chain links TRBV28 to TRBJ2-7, with D perhaps given as TRBD1 or TRBD2 (5 bases each). Trimming left V 4 bases short and J 12 bases short, with 16 bases between. In germline, CDR1 is MDHEN, CDR2 SYDVKM. CDR3 size: 12 residues.

V and J are TRBV5-1 and TRBJ1-2; D gene uncertain. Trimming pared 2 bases from V and 7 bases from J, leaving 18 bases between. The CDR3 length is 15 residues. Germline V gives CDR1 SGHRS, CDR2 YFSETQ. CDR3 region: CASSFGREASRGYTF. CDR3 in DNA: TGCGCCAGCAGCTTTGGACGGGAGGCTAGTCGTGGCTACACCTTC.